The 27 T cell receptor beta chains listed next were all sequenced from one sample in a study of T cells in Graves' hyperthyroidism and ophthalmopathy. Regions amplified from RNA transcripts were the TCR beta CDR3 regions. Carried out on the TCR CDR3, a first-round RT-PCR used the HTBI primer set. From the multiplex PCR reads, TCRdb called clonotypes with MiXCR, one entry per CDR3 protein. The table has under 700,000 distinct CDR3 sequences, around 46% seen once. The specimen sequenced was peripheral blood or thyroid tissue (not recorded which). Receptor source: a woman aged 18-30 years with Graves' hyperthyroidism.

This clonotype was found once. The chain has TRBV7-6 and TRBJ2-5; perhaps TRBD1 as D (5 bases). V was clipped by 5 bases and J by 4 bases, with 11 bases between them. The CDR3 is 13 residues long. Germline lookup yields CDR1 SGHVS and CDR2 FNYEAQ. CDR3: CASSRYQGETQYF. The CDR3 region has the DNA TGTGCCAGCAGCAGATACCAGGGAGAGACCCAGTACTTC.

The rearrangement links TRBV19 to TRBJ2-3; 8 bases align to TRBD2. This CDR3 region has 16 residues. V gave up 7 bases and J gave up 5 bases; unmatched junction bases: 14. Germline V CDR1 and CDR2: LNHDA, SQIVND (reference sequence). The CDR3, as DNA: TGTGCCAGTACTCCTCGGGGGGGCGCAGAGGAAGATACGCAGTATTTT. This codes for CASTPRGGAEEDTQYF.

The sample holds a few counts of this clonotype. The rearrangement uses TRBV2 and TRBJ1-6, with 7 bases identical to TRBD1. V was pared by 6 bases and J by 5 bases, with 7 bases of the junction left unmatched. The CDR3 loop spans 15 amino acids. Germline loops: CDR1 SNHLY, CDR2 FYNNEI. The CDR3 DNA reads as TGTGCCAGCAGCCAGGGGACAGCAAATAATTCACCCCTCCACTTT. Its translation: CASSQGTANNSPLHF.

This clonotype was observed a few times. The V gene is TRBV10-2, the J gene TRBJ2-7; 7 bases are a match to TRBD2. The germline V gene encodes CDR1 WSHSY and CDR2 SAAADI. Losses at the gene ends were 3 bases for V and 3 bases for J; bases not matched to a gene: 8. This CDR3 has 15 residues. CDR3 DNA sequence: TGCGCCAGCAGTGATGAGGGAGGGTACCTCTACGAGCAGTACTTC. Amino acid sequence: CASSDEGGYLYEQYF.

Only a few counts were recorded for this clonotype. The V gene is TRBV5-1, the J gene TRBJ1-5; the D is unclear. This CDR3 is 15 amino acids long. V was pared by 0 bases and J by 5 bases, with 12 bases between. The V gene's germline CDR1 is SGHRS and CDR2 YFSETQ. Here the CDR3 DNA reads TGCGCCAGCAGCTTGGAACCCGCCCCTCATCAGCCCCAGCATTTT. It encodes CASSLEPAPHQPQHF.

Only one count was recorded for this clonotype. The conserved phenylalanine or tryptophan is not found at the CDR3 terminus, so this likely reflects a read error. The V and J genes are TRBV10-3 and TRBJ1-1; D ambiguous. Germline lookup yields CDR1 ENHRY and CDR2 SYGVKD. V dropped 5 bases and J dropped 1 base, with 11 bases sitting between them. The CDR3 spans 14 residues. CDR3 bases: TGTGCCATCAGTTACCCAACAGAGAACACTGAAGCTTTCCTT. Amino acids: CAISYPTENTEAFL.

The chain recombines TRBV2 with TRBJ1-4; TRBD1 matches 8 bases. Germline V gene data show CDR1 as SNHLY and CDR2 as FYNNEI. The V and J ends lost 5 bases and 1 base, in that order; junction bases with no gene match: 3. The CDR3 has 15 amino acids. CDR3 sequence reads: CASSTGQGTNEKLFF. The CDR3 nucleotides are TGTGCCAGCAGTACCGGACAGGGAACTAATGAAAAACTGTTTTTT. Based on the CDR3 plus reference TRBV2 and TRBJ1-4, the full variable domain is EPEVTQTPSHQVTQMGQEVILRCVPISNHLYFYWYRQILGQKVEFLVSFYNNEISEKSEIFDDQFSVERPDGSNFTLKIRSTKLEDSAMYFCASSTGQGTNEKLFFGSGTQLSVL.

There are a few counts of this clonotype. The chain employs TRBV7-2 and TRBJ1-1; tentatively, D is TRBD1 (6 bases). Germline V CDR1 and CDR2: SGHTA, FQGNSA. The CDR3 is made up of 14 amino acids. V lost 5 bases to trimming and J lost 1 base, with 11 bases between them. This CDR3 reads CASSRGHPNTEAFF. CDR3 in DNA: TGTGCCAGCAGCCGGGGACACCCGAACACTGAAGCTTTCTTT.

V is TRBV7-2 and J is TRBJ1-5; D gene unclear. Germline V gene data show CDR1 as SGHTA and CDR2 as FQGNSA. V lost 0 bases and J lost 0, with 12 bases in between. The CDR3 covers 17 residues. The CDR3 loop is CASSLAKTDYSNQPQHF. Here the CDR3 DNA reads TGTGCCAGCAGCTTAGCCAAGACGGATTATAGCAATCAGCCCCAGCATTTT.

This clonotype was found once. This clone may be a read error of a much larger clone one base away. V usage is TRBV25-1 and J usage is TRBJ1-5; no clear D gene. Germline assignment: CDR1 MGHDK and CDR2 SYGVNS. Between the trimmed V and J ends, which lost 5 bases and 6 bases, there was a span of 8 bases. The CDR3 length is 12 residues. CDR3 sequence reads: CASSFRLQPQHF. CDR3 DNA: TGTGCCAGCAGTTTTCGTCTTCAGCCCCAGCATTTT.

This clonotype came up a few times. The chain is built from TRBV7-8 and TRBJ1-5; tentative D call: TRBD1 (5 bases). The length of the CDR3 is 16 residues. CDR1 and CDR2 (germline): SGHVS, FQNEAQ. V dropped 4 bases and J dropped 1 base, with 14 bases sitting between them. The DNA of the CDR3 is TGTGCCAGCAGCTCCTCAGGGTCGGTCAGCAATCAGCCCCAGCATTTT. It yields the protein CASSSSGSVSNQPQHF.

The chain is built from TRBV10-3 and TRBJ2-5; D uncertain. CDR3 length: 13 residues. V lost 10 bases and J 5 bases, leaving 17 bases between the germline ends. Germline CDR1 and CDR2: ENHRY and SYGVKD. The CDR3 is CASSPDIGETQYF. For the CDR3, the DNA is TGTGCCAGCAGCCCCGACATAGGGGAGACCCAGTACTTC.

The chain carries TRBV7-2 and TRBJ2-2; TRBD1 is a possible D gene (5 bases). V lost 1 base, J lost 1 base, and 16 bases lay in between. CDR1 and CDR2 (germline): SGHTA, FQGNSA. CDR3 length: 18 residues. CDR3 DNA: TGTGCCAGCAGCTTAGTCCCCCTTAGGACAATGAACACCGGGGAGCTGTTTTTT. Amino acids: CASSLVPLRTMNTGELFF.

This clonotype appeared once. A much larger clone sits a single nucleotide away, making a read error possible. V gene TRBV7-2 combines with J gene TRBJ1-2, with D possibly matching TRBD1 (5 bases). Germline lookup yields CDR1 SGHTA and CDR2 FQGNSA. The CDR3 covers 13 residues. The V end lost 1 base, the J end lost 5 bases, and 8 bases lay between the germline ends. CDR3 nucleotides: TGTGCCAGCAGCTTAGGACAGCCATATGGCTACACCTTC. The encoded protein is CASSLGQPYGYTF.

The chain has TRBV15 and TRBJ1-2; D gene uncertain. The V gene's germline CDR1 is LNHNV and CDR2 YYDKDF (reference sequence). There are 14 residues in the CDR3. V was pared by 3 bases and J by 8 bases, with 16 bases between. CDR3 sequence reads: CATSSPRTAEGYTF. The CDR3, as DNA: TGTGCCACCAGCAGTCCGCGGACCGCTGAGGGCTACACCTTC.

The table lists this clonotype with a few counts. CDR3 in amino acids: CASSFLGWSGELFF. DNA for the CDR3: TGTGCCAGCAGCTTTCTCGGTTGGTCCGGGGAGCTGTTTTTT. The rearrangement joins TRBV7-3 to TRBJ2-2; no clear D gene. Looked up from germline, CDR1 is SGHTA and CDR2 is FQGTGA. The V end lost 3 bases, the J end lost 6 bases, and 11 bases lay between the germline ends. This CDR3 has 14 residues.

This clonotype was seen many times. The chain combines TRBV29-1 with TRBJ2-5; D not certain. V lost 3 bases and J 2 bases, leaving 4 bases between the germline ends. Germline-derived CDR1 and CDR2 are SQVTM and ANQGSEA. The CDR3 is 11 amino acids. CDR3 bases: TGCAGCGTTGAGCATCAAGAGACCCAGTACTTC. Amino acids: CSVEHQETQYF.

This clonotype has a count of ten or more. The rearrangement joins TRBV20-1 to TRBJ1-1, with D possibly matching TRBD1 (5 bases). CDR3 length: 13 amino acids. Germline loops: CDR1 DFQATT, CDR2 SNEGSKA (reference sequence). V gave up 1 base and J gave up 5 bases, with 11 bases separating them. DNA for the CDR3: TGCAGTGCTAGAGCTGAGAGACAGACTGAAGCTTTCTTT. Translating it yields CSARAERQTEAFF.

The V call is TRBV2, the J call TRBJ1-5; D uncertain. The CDR3 is made up of 16 amino acids. CDR1 SNHLY and CDR2 FYNNEI come from the germline V gene. V was pared by 3 bases and J by 0 bases, with 12 bases between. CDR3 sequence (DNA): TGTGCCAGCAGTGATCCTCGGACTGATAGCAATCAGCCCCAGCATTTT. This encodes CASSDPRTDSNQPQHF.

The sample holds one count of this clonotype. This CDR3 fails to terminate in the conserved phenylalanine or tryptophan, so it likely reflects a read error. The chain is built from TRBV6-5 and TRBJ2-5; D might be TRBD2 (5 bases). The CDR3 runs 15 residues. Trimming took off 6 bases at V and 2 bases at J, with 16 bases between the two ends. Germline V gene sequence: CDR1 MNHEY, CDR2 SVGAGI. This CDR3 is CASRDTDYAQETQYL. CDR3 coding DNA: TGTGCCAGCAGAGACACCGACTACGCACAAGAGACCCAGTACCTC.

The chain links TRBV5-1 to TRBJ2-7, with D perhaps matching TRBD1 (6 bases). CDR3 length equals 15 residues. The germline gives CDR1 SGHRS, CDR2 YFSETQ. The V and J ends lost 4 bases and 3 bases respectively, with 17 bases between them. CDR3: CASSEDSSPRYEQYF. The DNA for the CDR3 is TGCGCCAGCAGCGAGGACAGCAGCCCTCGCTACGAGCAGTACTTC.

This clonotype occurred a few times. The chain is built from TRBV4-3 and TRBJ2-7, with 8 bases matching TRBD2. Germline V lookup: CDR1 LGHNA, CDR2 YSLEER. The CDR3 contains 13 residues. J gave up 6 bases and V 4 bases, and 5 bases lay outside the gene matches. DNA of the CDR3: TGCGCCAGCAGCCTCGGGAGGGCACTCGAGCAGTACTTC. Translation: CASSLGRALEQYF.

With regard to this clonotype: This clone may be a read error of a much larger clone one base away. The V call is TRBV10-3, the J call TRBJ1-5, with D hard to call. Germline V gene lookup returns CDR1 ENHRY and CDR2 SYGVKD. This CDR3 spans 12 amino acids. With 6 bases removed from V and 7 bases from J, the gap between germline ends came to 10 bases. In DNA, the CDR3 is TGTGCCATCAGCTCACTGGGCCAGCCCCAGCATTTT. It codes for CAISSLGQPQHF.

V usage is TRBV10-3 and J usage is TRBJ2-7, with 9 nucleotides matching TRBD1. This CDR3 spans 13 amino acids. J lost 1 base, V lost 8 bases, and 3 bases had no gene match. The germline gives CDR1 ENHRY, CDR2 SYGVKD. This CDR3 reads CAIGGTGSYEQYF. Here the CDR3 DNA reads TGTGCCATCGGGGGGACAGGGTCCTACGAGCAGTACTTC.

This clonotype was observed many times. The chain employs TRBV2 and TRBJ1-2; D is uncertain. The CDR3 loop spans 12 amino acids. CDR1 is SNHLY and CDR2 is FYNNEI in the germline V gene. Trimming took 3 bases from V and 2 from J, leaving 4 bases between them. The CDR3 DNA is TGTGCCAGCAGTGAGGACAACTATGGCTACACCTTC. This translates into CASSEDNYGYTF.

This clonotype was seen many times. J is TRBJ1-2 and V is TRBV15; D perhaps matches TRBD1 (5 bases). V lost 1 base and J lost 1, with 10 bases in between. CDR1 and CDR2 from the germline V gene are LNHNV and YYDKDF (reference sequence). The CDR3 contains 15 residues. CDR3 sequence reads: CATSRGQGSNYGYTF. CDR3 nucleotide sequence: TGTGCCACCAGCAGAGGGCAGGGTAGTAACTATGGCTACACCTTC.

This sequence joins TRBV10-1 and TRBJ1-1, with TRBD1 matching 7 bases. Trimming at V came to 6 bases and at J to 6 bases, leaving 1 base not matched to a gene. The germline CDR1 and CDR2 sequences are WNHNN and SYGVQD (reference sequence). The CDR3 has 11 residues. The CDR3 loop reads CASSQGAEAFF. In DNA form, the CDR3 reads TGCGCCAGCAGCCAGGGGGCTGAAGCTTTCTTT.